A single sample is the source of the 2 T cell receptor beta chains below, sequenced in a study of glioma-infiltrating T cells after dendritic cell vaccination. Generated by immunoSEQ multiplex PCR, the TCRdb table keeps only in-frame clones and is missing some. The table shows tens of thousands of clones, with 65% to 90% occurring only once. Sample: blood, taken before dendritic cell vaccination. These receptor sequences come from a human donor with glioblastoma.

J is TRBJ2-5 and V is TRBV19; TRBD1 matches 10 bases. The CDR3 consists of 16 residues. The germline V gene has CDR1 LNHDA and CDR2 SQIVND (reference sequence). V was clipped by 3 bases and J by 4 bases; unmatched bases: 8. Written as DNA, the CDR3 is TGTGCCAGTAGTATCGGGGGCCGGGACAGGGGAGAGACCCAGTACTTC. This translates into CASSIGGRDRGETQYF.

The CDR3 loop is CASSLGVGDEGYTF. CDR3 bases: TGTGCCAGCAGCCTGGGAGTGGGCGACGAGGGCTACACCTTC. The J gene is TRBJ1-2, the V gene TRBV5-4; the D is unclear. V lost 4 bases and J 8 bases, leaving 18 bases between the germline ends. CDR3 size: 14 residues. In germline, CDR1 is SGHNT, CDR2 YYREEE (reference sequence).